Below are 29 T cell receptor beta chains sequenced from a single sample in a study of cytomegalovirus exposure and HLA in healthy donors (dated by TCRdb to about 2017). The library relied on the immunoSEQ multiplex PCR assay. TCRdb took this table from immuneACCESS and kept in-frame rearrangements with V and J called. Such tables lack part of the clones; where checked against another copy, unresolved V genes explain under half of the gap, and the rest is unexplained. The sample table holds roughly 180,000 clones, of which roughly 82% were seen once. Roughly 7.5% of the sample is in the top ten clones. What was sequenced was PBMCs. These receptors were obtained from a man aged 18 to 35 in good health and CMV-seropositive.

CDR3: CASSLDTHTEAFF. For the CDR3, the DNA is TGTGCCAGCAGCTTAGATACACACACTGAAGCTTTCTTT. The V and J genes are TRBV11-3 and TRBJ1-1; no clear D. The V gene lost 0 bases and the J gene lost 3 bases, with 5 bases spanning the gap. CDR1 is SGHNT, CDR2 YENEEA, per germline. The CDR3 extends over 13 amino acids.

This chain links TRBV27 with TRBJ1-2; TRBD1 matches at 7 bases. J lost 6 bases, V lost 5 bases, and 6 bases had no gene match. Germline assignment: CDR1 MNHEY and CDR2 SMNVEV (reference sequence). The CDR3 runs 13 residues. CDR3 amino acids: CASSPRQGNGYTF. In nucleotides, the CDR3 is TGTGCCAGCAGTCCCAGACAGGGAAATGGCTACACCTTC.

The rearrangement joins TRBV30 to TRBJ2-2; 9 bases are a match to TRBD1. This CDR3 is built from 13 residues. The germline V gene has CDR1 GTSNPN and CDR2 SVGIG (reference sequence). This CDR3 reads CARGTGLTGELFF. CDR3 DNA sequence: TGTGCTCGGGGGACAGGGTTGACCGGGGAGCTGTTTTTT.

The chain links TRBV7-2 to TRBJ2-7; no definite D call. CDR3 length: 14 amino acids. V was shortened by 1 base and J by 2 bases, with 9 bases between the two germline ends. Germline V gene data show CDR1 as SGHTA and CDR2 as FQGNSA. CDR3 amino acids: CASSLESSTYEQYF. The CDR3 DNA is TGTGCCAGCAGCTTAGAGAGTAGCACCTACGAGCAGTACTTC.

The V gene is TRBV27, the J gene TRBJ2-7; 8 bases are shared with TRBD1. The CDR3 sequence is 16 residues long. Germline V gene lookup returns CDR1 MNHEY and CDR2 SMNVEV (reference sequence). The J segment lost 9 bases and the V segment lost 4 bases, leaving 17 bases of the junction unmatched. For the CDR3, the DNA is TGTGCCAGCAGTTCGGCCGGACAGGGTGGGGCACTCTCGCAGTACTTC. Its translation: CASSSAGQGGALSQYF.

V usage is TRBV6-5 and J usage is TRBJ2-2; D is uncertain. V lost 2 bases, J lost 2 bases, and 3 bases lay in between. CDR1 MNHEY and CDR2 SVGAGI come from the germline V gene. This CDR3 has 13 amino acids. In nucleotides, the CDR3 is TGTGCCAGCAGTTACCAAAACACCGGGGAGCTGTTTTTT. Residues: CASSYQNTGELFF.

The V and J genes are TRBV29-1 and TRBJ2-3, with D tentatively TRBD2 (7 bases). Trimming stripped 4 bases from V and 0 bases from J, with 20 bases between. Germline values: CDR1 SQVTM, CDR2 ANQGSEA. The CDR3 loop spans 17 amino acids. CDR3 residues: CSVGGGGAETSTDTQYF. CDR3 nucleotide sequence: TGCAGCGTTGGGGGGGGCGGAGCGGAGACTAGCACAGATACGCAGTATTTT.

The chain combines TRBV30 with TRBJ1-2; the D gene is possibly TRBD1 (6 bases). The V and J ends lost 6 bases and 4 bases respectively, with 12 bases between them. CDR1 GTSNPN and CDR2 SVGIG come from the germline V gene (reference sequence). The CDR3 covers 12 residues. CDR3 sequence: CACRDTIYGYTF. CDR3 nucleotides: TGTGCCTGCCGGGACACCATCTATGGCTACACCTTC.

The chain is built from TRBV28 and TRBJ2-2; D remains unclear. Looked up from germline, CDR1 is MDHEN and CDR2 is SYDVKM. Trimming removed 5 bases at V and 6 bases at J, with 7 bases between. The CDR3 loop spans 12 amino acids. This CDR3 reads CASSLGAGELFF. CDR3 coding DNA: TGTGCCAGCAGTCTAGGAGCCGGGGAGCTGTTTTTT.

This chain joins TRBV19 and TRBJ2-3, with 7 bases that match TRBD2. The CDR3 sequence is 15 residues long. Losses at the gene ends were 3 bases for V and 0 bases for J; bases not matched to a gene: 3. Germline values: CDR1 LNHDA, CDR2 SQIVND (reference sequence). The DNA of the CDR3 is TGTGCCAGTAGTATTCGGGGGGTGAGCACAGATACGCAGTATTTT. The encoded protein is CASSIRGVSTDTQYF.

This clone occurred a few times. As DNA, the CDR3 is TGTGCCAGCAGTTTAGGACGGGGGGTAGGAACTGAAGCTTTCTTT. It is translated as CASSLGRGVGTEAFF. The V and J genes are TRBV28 and TRBJ1-1; weak D call: TRBD1 (5 bases). The CDR3 sequence is 15 residues long. The germline gives CDR1 MDHEN, CDR2 SYDVKM. Deletions cut 2 bases from V and 5 bases from J, with 15 bases between.

J is TRBJ2-7 and V is TRBV5-1, with 7 bases aligning to TRBD2. The V gene's germline CDR1 is SGHRS and CDR2 YFSETQ. CDR3 length: 17 residues. V dropped 0 bases and J dropped 3; count of bases not matched to a gene: 12. As DNA, the CDR3 is TGCGCCAGCAGCTTGGCCGTAGCGGCGACGGGAGGCTACGAGCAGTACTTC. It yields the protein CASSLAVAATGGYEQYF.

The chain has TRBV7-7 and TRBJ2-6; maybe TRBD1 (5 bases). V lost 1 base and J 1 base, leaving 11 bases between the germline ends. Germline V gives CDR1 SSHAT, CDR2 FNYEAQ (reference sequence). The CDR3 length is 17 residues. The DNA of the CDR3 is TGTGCCAGCAGCTTAGGTGACAGAACTTCTGGGGCCAACGTCCTGACTTTC. As protein: CASSLGDRTSGANVLTF.

The chain couples TRBV27 to TRBJ1-5; 7 bases are a match to TRBD1. The CDR3 is made up of 15 amino acids. Germline CDR1 is MNHEY and CDR2 is SMNVEV (reference sequence). The trim removed 6 bases at V and 0 bases at J, leaving 5 bases unmatched. CDR3 bases: TGTGCCAGCAGGCGGGGACAGAATAGCAATCAGCCCCAGCATTTT. This gives the protein CASRRGQNSNQPQHF.

The chain couples TRBV9 to TRBJ2-1; 8 bases line up with TRBD2. The CDR3 totals 15 residues. V lost 0 bases and J lost 8; bases outside the gene matches: 7. Germline V gene data show CDR1 as SGDLS and CDR2 as YYNGEE. DNA for the CDR3: TGTGCCAGCAGCGTAGGAGGAAGCGGGAGAGATGAGCAGTTCTTC. Protein: CASSVGGSGRDEQFF.

The chain is built from TRBV6-5 and TRBJ1-5; possible D gene TRBD1, 5 bases. The CDR3 extends over 13 amino acids. Germline assignment: CDR1 MNHEY and CDR2 SVGAGI. V lost 5 bases, J lost 7 bases, and 12 bases lay in between. The CDR3 loop reads CASSPREAQPQHF. The CDR3 nucleotides read TGTGCCAGCAGTCCCAGGGAGGCCCAGCCCCAGCATTTT.

The gene calls are TRBV6-5 and TRBJ1-1, with unresolved D. Per the germline V gene, CDR1 is MNHEY and CDR2 is SVGAGI. V was cut by 4 bases and J by 10 bases, with 16 bases left in between. This CDR3 region has 13 residues. CDR3 coding DNA: TGTGCCAGCAGTTCCGGTGGAGATCGGGGAGCTTTCTTT. Translation: CASSSGGDRGAFF.

For this clone: The sample holds other DNA sequences that translate to the same CDR3. The gene calls are TRBV30 and TRBJ2-3; 11 positions agree with TRBD2. The germline CDR1 and CDR2 sequences are GTSNPN and SVGIG (reference sequence). Trimming cost V 1 base and J 4 bases; bases outside gene matches: 7. The CDR3 is made up of 16 amino acids. As DNA, the CDR3 is TGTGCCTGGAGTGCATTAGCGGGGGGGGTGGCAGATACGCAGTATTTT. It codes for CAWSALAGGVADTQYF.

This clone showed up just a few times. The chain has TRBV6-5 and TRBJ2-7; weak D call: TRBD2 (5 bases). CDR3 length equals 13 residues. Trimming took 9 bases from V and 5 from J, leaving 17 bases between them. From germline, CDR1 is MNHEY and CDR2 SVGAGI. Here the CDR3 DNA reads TGTGCCAGTTTGAGGACGGGAAGGCACGAGCAGTACTTC. Amino acid sequence: CASLRTGRHEQYF.

This sequence joins TRBV15 and TRBJ1-2; the match to TRBD1 covers 9 bases. With 5 bases clipped from V and 5 bases from J, the junction kept 6 bases outside the gene matches. The germline V gene encodes CDR1 LNHNV and CDR2 YYDKDF (reference sequence). This CDR3 spans 14 amino acids. The CDR3 loop reads CATSAGTGNYGYTF. The DNA for the CDR3 is TGTGCCACCAGCGCCGGGACAGGGAATTATGGCTACACCTTC.

The chain carries TRBV6-5 and TRBJ2-4; the match to TRBD2 covers 11 bases. There are 15 residues in the CDR3. The V and J ends lost 5 bases and 9 bases, in that order; junction bases with no gene match: 9. From germline, CDR1 is MNHEY and CDR2 SVGAGI. For the CDR3, the DNA is TGTGCCAGCAGTATTAGCGGGAGGGCCCAAGGCATTCAGTACTTC. Translating it yields CASSISGRAQGIQYF.

V usage is TRBV11-3 and J usage is TRBJ2-7; 8 bases line up with TRBD1. This CDR3 contains 14 residues. From germline, CDR1 is SGHNT and CDR2 YENEEA. V gave up 5 bases and J gave up 0 bases; unmatched junction bases: 3. The CDR3 sequence is CASSPGQASYEQYF. The CDR3 bases are TGTGCCAGCAGCCCGGGACAGGCCTCCTACGAGCAGTACTTC.

The V call is TRBV2, the J call TRBJ2-1, with D possibly matching TRBD1 (6 bases). The germline V gene encodes CDR1 SNHLY and CDR2 FYNNEI. The length of the CDR3 is 15 residues. V lost 9 bases to trimming and J lost 6 bases, with 21 bases between them. The CDR3 is CARRRGDNSPNEQFF. The CDR3 DNA reads as TGTGCCAGGAGGAGAGGGGACAACAGTCCCAATGAGCAGTTCTTC.

This clone was recorded once. The chain couples TRBV30 to TRBJ2-7; 9 bases fit TRBD1. CDR1 GTSNPN and CDR2 SVGIG come from the germline V gene (reference sequence). This CDR3 has 14 residues. Unmatched junction bases numbered 8, after V lost 3 bases and J lost 5 bases. The CDR3 sequence: CAWSTGTGRHEQYF. DNA of the CDR3: TGTGCCTGGAGCACCGGGACAGGGCGACACGAGCAGTACTTC. The entire variable domain, with the rest obtained from reference TRBV30 and TRBJ2-7, is as follows: SQTIHQWPATLVQPVGSPLSLECTVEGTSNPNLYWYRQAAGRGLQLLFYSVGIGQISSEVPQNLSASRPQDRQFILSSKKLLLSDSGFYLCAWSTGTGRHEQYFGPGTRLTVT.

This rearrangement joins TRBV7-2 to TRBJ2-1, with 15 positions matching TRBD2. This CDR3 contains 17 residues. CDR1 is SGHTA and CDR2 is FQGNSA in the germline V gene. J was trimmed by 7 bases and V by 3 bases; bases with no gene match: 7. CDR3 DNA sequence: TGTGCCAGCAGCTTGGGACTAGCGGGAGGAAGTGGGAATGAGCAGTTCTTC. Encoded protein: CASSLGLAGGSGNEQFF.

This clone was picked up one time. The gene calls are TRBV29-1 and TRBJ2-2; possible D gene TRBD2, 5 bases. Trimming shortened V by 7 bases and J by 2 bases, and 8 bases separated the two germline ends. The CDR3 is made up of 12 amino acids. CDR1 SQVTM and CDR2 ANQGSEA come from the germline V gene. The CDR3 sequence is CSGGLNTGELFF. CDR3 coding DNA: TGCAGCGGAGGACTCAACACCGGGGAGCTGTTTTTT.

This rearrangement joins TRBV6-4 to TRBJ1-5, with a weak D call TRBD1 (6 bases). The CDR3 totals 15 residues. Trimming shortened V by 5 bases and J by 0 bases, and 11 bases separated the two germline ends. CDR1 and CDR2 from the germline V gene are MRHNA and SNTAGT. The CDR3 sequence is CASSTGQPSNQPQHF. CDR3 bases: TGTGCCAGCAGTACCGGACAGCCTAGCAATCAGCCCCAGCATTTT.

V and J are TRBV27 and TRBJ2-7; 7 bases fit TRBD1. From germline, CDR1 is MNHEY and CDR2 SMNVEV (reference sequence). Losses at the gene ends were 5 bases for V and 1 base for J; bases not matched to a gene: 5. The CDR3 runs 14 residues. CDR3 nucleotides: TGTGCCAGCAGTCGGACAGGCGGATCCTACGAGCAGTACTTC. This encodes CASSRTGGSYEQYF.

The CDR3 DNA reads as TGTGCCAGCAGCATCGGGACTAACACCGGGGAGCTGTTTTTT. The encoded protein is CASSIGTNTGELFF. This rearrangement joins TRBV7-6 to TRBJ2-2, with TRBD2 as a possible D gene (6 bases). Trimming took 5 bases from V and 2 from J, leaving 9 bases between them. Germline values: CDR1 SGHVS, CDR2 FNYEAQ. The CDR3 is 14 amino acids.